This entry features one T cell receptor (beta chain) sequence. Antigen: not known. The source of the sample is a study of identical twins. Study observations and caveats: The study based its conclusions on cross-sectional statistical analysis and did not follow the same donors.

A single record per CDR3 protein comes from TCRdb applying MiXCR to the 5' RACE reads. The sample shows roughly 570,000 distinct CDR3 sequences, 9.5% to 10% of them seen only once. Trimming took 1 base from V and 3 from J; bases not matched to a gene: 7. The CDR3 runs to 15 residues. Germline V gene lookup returns CDR1 DFQATT and CDR2 SNEGSKA (reference sequence). This sample was also put to use in a study of yellow fever vaccine responses in identical twins. That paper states: The T cell response to vaccination in identical twins was reportedly partly convergent and partly personalized.

The sequence derives from a woman in her late teens or twenties in good health. This rearrangement joins TRBV20-1 to TRBJ2-7; TRBD2 matches 9 bases. Specimen: PBMCs. This CDR3 reads CSARGWTSAGYEQYF. CDR3 DNA: TGCAGTGCTAGAGGCTGGACTAGCGCTGGCTACGAGCAGTACTTC.